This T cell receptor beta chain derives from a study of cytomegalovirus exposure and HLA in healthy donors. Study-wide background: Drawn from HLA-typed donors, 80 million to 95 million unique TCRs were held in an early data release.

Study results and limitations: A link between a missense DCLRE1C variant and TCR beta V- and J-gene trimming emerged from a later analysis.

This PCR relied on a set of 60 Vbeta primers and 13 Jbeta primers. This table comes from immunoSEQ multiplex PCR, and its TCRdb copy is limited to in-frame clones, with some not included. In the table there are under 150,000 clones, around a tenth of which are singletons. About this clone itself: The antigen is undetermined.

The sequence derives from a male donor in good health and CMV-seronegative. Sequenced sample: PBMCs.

The CDR3 region is CATSRAPFWGEGSYEQYF. CDR3 sequence (DNA): TGTGCCACCAGCAGAGCCCCTTTTTGGGGCGAAGGCTCCTACGAGCAGTACTTC. The genes are TRBV15 and TRBJ2-7; D is perhaps TRBD1 (5 bases). The CDR3 sequence is 18 residues long. Looked up from germline, CDR1 is LNHNV and CDR2 is YYDKDF (reference sequence). With 1 base removed from V and 0 bases from J, the gap between germline ends came to 19 bases.